A single sample is the source of the 23 T cell receptor beta chains below, sequenced in a study of T cell changes during pregnancy in multiple sclerosis. Repertoires were generated with immunoSEQ multiplex PCR, while TCRdb's copy carries only in-frame clones and drops some. This table has 30,000 to 45,000 clones, around 90% appearing once. Specimen: CD4+ T cells from peripheral blood mononuclear cells, collected before pregnancy. These receptors originate from a female donor with multiple sclerosis, enrolled in a pregnancy study.

V gene TRBV30 combines with J gene TRBJ2-2; D not resolved. CDR3 length equals 17 residues. The germline CDR1 and CDR2 sequences are GTSNPN and SVGIG (reference sequence). The V end was cut by 2 bases, the J end by 4 bases, with 20 bases between. The DNA for the CDR3 is TGTGCCTGGAGTCGCGTCAGATCAAGCGTCGGCACCGGGGAGCTGTTTTTT. Translating it yields CAWSRVRSSVGTGELFF.

By frequency in the sample, this clone is medium-sized (0.01 to 0.1%). The J gene is TRBJ1-5, the V gene TRBV6-6; a weak D match, TRBD1 (6 bases). The CDR3 runs 15 residues. In germline, CDR1 is MNHNY, CDR2 SVGAGI (reference sequence). Trimming stripped 5 bases from V and 3 bases from J, with 14 bases between. The CDR3 region is CASSDDRFFNQPQHF. CDR3 coding DNA: TGTGCCAGCAGTGACGACAGGTTCTTCAATCAGCCCCAGCATTTT.

This rearrangement joins TRBV6-1 to TRBJ2-5; 10 positions agree with TRBD2. This CDR3 has 16 residues. Germline CDR1 MNHNS, CDR2 SASEGT. V lost 0 bases to trimming and J lost 4 bases; unmatched junction nucleotides: 5. This chain's CDR3 is CASSEAGLAGAETQYF. DNA for the CDR3: TGTGCCAGCAGTGAAGCGGGGCTAGCGGGAGCAGAGACCCAGTACTTC.

This chain joins TRBV7-9 and TRBJ1-1; D uncertain. This CDR3 is built from 13 residues. Germline V gene sequence: CDR1 SEHNR, CDR2 FQNEAQ (reference sequence). Trimming left V 1 base short and J 8 bases short, with 11 bases between. The CDR3 loop reads CASSLVRFQEAFF. The CDR3 DNA is TGTGCCAGCAGCTTAGTCCGTTTTCAGGAAGCTTTCTTT.

The V gene is TRBV29-1, the J gene TRBJ2-1; no clear D gene. The CDR3 extends over 12 amino acids. CDR1 SQVTM and CDR2 ANQGSEA come from the germline V gene. V was shortened by 4 bases and J by 10 bases, with 14 bases between the two germline ends. For the CDR3, the DNA is TGCAGCGTTGTTTACCCCGAGAGGGAGCAGTTCTTC. This codes for CSVVYPEREQFF.

J is TRBJ1-1 and V is TRBV7-2; D gene unclear. Germline values: CDR1 SGHTA, CDR2 FQGNSA. The length of the CDR3 is 16 residues. V shed 1 base and J shed 7 bases, with 19 bases lying between them. Here the CDR3 reads CASSLGYSGLRDEAFF. CDR3 DNA sequence: TGTGCCAGCAGCTTAGGATACTCGGGTCTCCGAGATGAAGCTTTCTTT.

The rearrangement joins TRBV4-1 to TRBJ2-1; D may be TRBD2 (5 bases). The V end was cut by 0 bases, the J end by 2 bases, with 11 bases between. This CDR3 spans 16 amino acids. The germline V gene has CDR1 MGHRA and CDR2 YSYEKL. The CDR3 nucleotides are TGCGCCAGCAGCCAAGAAGCTAGCAGCCCCTACAATGAGCAGTTCTTC. It is translated as CASSQEASSPYNEQFF.

The V call is TRBV10-1, the J call TRBJ2-3; D might be TRBD2 (5 bases). The CDR3 sequence is 16 residues long. The V and J ends lost 0 bases and 4 bases respectively, with 14 bases between them. Germline V CDR1 and CDR2: WNHNN, SYGVQD (reference sequence). The DNA of the CDR3 is TGCGCCAGCAGTGAGTCCCTAGCACCAGGCGCAGATACGCAGTATTTT. Translated: CASSESLAPGADTQYF.

This clone has just a few counts. The chain uses TRBV21-1 and TRBJ2-7; the tabulated D call, TRBD2, remains unverified against the DNA. TRBV21-1 is flagged as a pseudogene. The length of the CDR3 is 15 residues. As DNA, the CDR3 is TGTGCCAGTTTACCCGCCCGAGACTATACCTACGAGCAGTACTTC. Translated, it gives CASLPARDYTYEQYF.

This clone was observed once. The chain uses TRBV19 and TRBJ1-1; D possibly corresponds to TRBD1 (5 bases). The CDR3 covers 15 residues. The V gene lost 0 bases and the J gene lost 2 bases, with 10 bases spanning the gap. Germline V gene sequence: CDR1 LNHDA, CDR2 SQIVND (reference sequence). The CDR3 is CASSIEGRVNTEAFF. For the CDR3, the DNA is TGTGCCAGTAGTATAGAGGGCAGGGTTAACACTGAAGCTTTCTTT. Full variable domain (rest looked up from reference TRBV19 and TRBJ1-1): DGGITQSPKYLFRKEGQNVTLSCEQNLNHDAMYWYRQDPGQGLRLIYYSQIVNDFQKGDIAEGYSVSREKKESFPLTVTSAQKNPTAFYLCASSIEGRVNTEAFFGQGTRLTVV.

The chain joins TRBV27 to TRBJ2-7, with TRBD1 identical over 12 bases. CDR1 and CDR2 (germline): MNHEY, SMNVEV (reference sequence). The CDR3 extends over 15 amino acids. The V segment lost 3 bases and the J segment 7 bases; nucleotides outside the gene matches: 7. CDR3 amino acids: CASSFWGQGAREQYF. CDR3 nucleotide sequence: TGTGCCAGCAGTTTCTGGGGACAGGGGGCGAGGGAGCAGTACTTC.

The chain joins TRBV28 to TRBJ2-4; TRBD1 matches 12 bases. CDR1 MDHEN and CDR2 SYDVKM come from the germline V gene. The ends lost 5 bases at V and 2 bases at J; junction bases unmatched: 10. The CDR3 has 18 residues. Written as DNA, the CDR3 is TGTGCCAGCAGTGCTATCCCCGGGACAGGGGGCCCCAAAAACATTCAGTACTTC. Protein sequence: CASSAIPGTGGPKNIQYF.

This clone turned up a few times. V and J are TRBV9 and TRBJ2-2; 8 positions agree with TRBD2. The J segment lost 4 bases and the V segment lost 5 bases, leaving 7 bases of the junction unmatched. The CDR3 is 15 amino acids. Looked up from germline, CDR1 is SGDLS and CDR2 is YYNGEE. CDR3: CASSTTGGLTGELFF. CDR3 sequence (DNA): TGTGCCAGCAGTACAACGGGAGGGCTCACCGGGGAGCTGTTTTTT.

This chain links TRBV7-9 with TRBJ2-7; 7 nucleotides agree with TRBD1. J gave up 1 base and V 3 bases, and 6 bases lay outside the gene matches. Germline loops: CDR1 SEHNR, CDR2 FQNEAQ (reference sequence). The length of the CDR3 is 15 residues. Here the CDR3 DNA reads TGTGCCAGCAGCTTTGACAGGGAAGGGTCCTACGAGCAGTACTTC. Protein: CASSFDREGSYEQYF.

The chain recombines TRBV5-1 with TRBJ1-1, with 7 bases aligning to TRBD1. With 3 bases clipped from V and 8 bases from J, the junction kept 4 bases outside the gene matches. The CDR3 runs to 12 residues. Germline V gives CDR1 SGHRS, CDR2 YFSETQ. The CDR3: CASSSTGMEAFF. As DNA, the CDR3 is TGCGCCAGCAGCTCGACAGGGATGGAAGCTTTCTTT.

The genes are TRBV10-3 and TRBJ2-7, with 10 positions matching TRBD2. CDR3 length equals 14 residues. CDR1 is ENHRY and CDR2 is SYGVKD in the germline V gene. Germline trimming cut 5 bases from V and 0 bases from J; bases unmatched to any gene: 1. The CDR3, as DNA: TGTGCCATCAGTCCTAGCGGGAGCTCCTACGAGCAGTACTTC. Translating gives CAISPSGSSYEQYF.

The J gene is TRBJ2-5, the V gene TRBV5-4, with D maybe TRBD2 (6 bases). Germline CDR1 and CDR2: SGHNT and YYREEE (reference sequence). The CDR3 loop spans 15 amino acids. Trimming took 2 bases from V and 9 from J, leaving 20 bases between them. The CDR3 loop is CASSFAGTGDGAQYF. As DNA, the CDR3 is TGTGCCAGCAGCTTCGCCGGGACGGGGGACGGGGCCCAGTACTTC.

The CDR3 nucleotides read TGTGCCAGCAGCCAGGGGGGGTACGGACTAGCGGGATGGCACGAGCAGTACTTC. Translating gives CASSQGGYGLAGWHEQYF. The V and J genes are TRBV11-2 and TRBJ2-7; 12 positions match TRBD2. The CDR3 totals 18 residues. The J segment lost 5 bases and the V segment lost 5 bases, leaving 16 bases of the junction unmatched. Germline assignment: CDR1 SGHAT and CDR2 FQNNGV.

The rearrangement links TRBV27 to TRBJ2-3, with 7 bases that match TRBD2. The CDR3 has 15 residues. The germline V gene encodes CDR1 MNHEY and CDR2 SMNVEV (reference sequence). The J segment lost 2 bases and the V segment lost 2 bases, leaving 4 bases of the junction unmatched. This chain's CDR3 is CASSLPGRTTDTQYF. The CDR3 DNA is TGTGCCAGCAGTTTACCCGGGAGGACCACAGATACGCAGTATTTT.

The rearrangement joins TRBV5-1 to TRBJ1-2; a possible D gene is TRBD1 (6 bases). Per the germline V gene, CDR1 is SGHRS and CDR2 is YFSETQ. The V end was cut by 5 bases, the J end by 6 bases, with 17 bases between. This CDR3 region has 14 residues. As DNA, the CDR3 is TGCGCCAGCAGTAGACAGGAAGAGGCGGATGGCTACACCTTC. It specifies CASSRQEEADGYTF.

This clone was seen a few times. The CDR3 reads CASREVPNYGYTF. In DNA form, the CDR3 reads TGTGCCAGCAGGGAGGTTCCTAACTATGGCTACACCTTC. The chain joins TRBV6-1 to TRBJ1-2; D is undetermined. Trimming removed 6 bases from V and 0 bases from J, with 8 bases in between. Germline loops: CDR1 MNHNS, CDR2 SASEGT. The CDR3 is 13 residues long.

The chain links TRBV19 to TRBJ2-7; 9 nucleotides match TRBD1. Germline V gene sequence: CDR1 LNHDA, CDR2 SQIVND (reference sequence). The trim removed 5 bases at V and 0 bases at J, leaving 5 bases unmatched. CDR3 length equals 15 residues. In nucleotides, the CDR3 is TGTGCCAGTAGTTATGGGGGACAGGGCTCCTACGAGCAGTACTTC. Residues: CASSYGGQGSYEQYF.

CDR3 coding DNA: TGCGCCAGCAGCTGGGGACAGAACTATGGCTACACCTTC. This gives the protein CASSWGQNYGYTF. The rearrangement joins TRBV5-1 to TRBJ1-2; TRBD1 agrees at 7 bases. This CDR3 spans 13 amino acids. Germline CDR1 is SGHRS and CDR2 is YFSETQ. V was pared by 3 bases and J by 2 bases, with 1 base of the junction left unmatched. The complete variable domain, with remaining parts taken from reference TRBV5-1 and TRBJ1-2, reads KAGVTQTPRYLIKTRGQQVTLSCSPISGHRSVSWYQQTPGQGLQFLFEYFSETQRNKGNFPGRFSGRQFSNSRSEMNVSTLELGDSALYLCASSWGQNYGYTFGSGTRLTVV.